What follows describes a single TCR beta chain. This specimen comes from a study of blood T cell repertoires in COVID-19. On the study more broadly: The United States, Italy and Spain were the sources of the acute and convalescent COVID-19 samples. The cDNA or gDNA used as material had been derived from T cells, B-cell-depleted T cells, or PBMCs.

Source study methods: Estimated nucleated cell counts came from reference gene primer amplification. TCRdb keeps only in-frame clones here, not all; method: immunoSEQ multiplex PCR. V and J calls and clone size come straight from that table; D and trimming were deduced from the DNA. The data hold around 94,000 clones, with around 73% observed a single time. The V end lost 6 bases, the J end lost 5 bases, and 13 bases lay between the germline ends. The CDR3 totals 14 residues. Germline CDR1 MNHEY, CDR2 SVGAGI. The TCR originated in a man aged 55 to 70 with active or convalescent COVID-19. Sequences were obtained from peripheral blood. The V and J genes are TRBV6-5 and TRBJ2-2, with D uncertain. CDR3 bases: TGTGCCAGCAGCCCCGGGTCCGATACCGGGGAGCTGTTTTTT. Translating gives CASSPGSDTGELFF.